This T cell receptor beta chain came from a study of early T cells in non-severe SARS-CoV-2 infection. In the study overall: Bulk RNA isolated from unsorted whole blood underwent sequencing; chains were not paired. Study-wide results and limits: Anti-spike CD8 responses were favored in VDJdb matching, and private and CD4 specificities were missed.

Unique molecular identifiers were added to individual cDNA molecules. Each CDR3 protein is one row after TCRdb ran MiXCR on the 5' RACE reads. The data hold some 29,000 distinct CDR3 sequences, with 5.7% observed a single time. This clonotype appeared many times. The antigen remains unidentified. The sequence came from an adult who was a healthcare worker with PCR-confirmed SARS-CoV-2 infection or an uninfected control (not recorded which). Sequencing was carried out using whole blood.

DNA for the CDR3: TGTGCCAGCAGTTTATCTTCTGGAGGGGGGACCCAGTACTTC. Amino acid sequence: CASSLSSGGGTQYF. The chain links TRBV12-3 or TRBV12-4 to TRBJ2-5; either TRBD1 or TRBD2 may supply D (6 bases each). This CDR3 is 14 amino acids long. Trimming stripped 2 bases from V and 7 bases from J, with 14 bases between.